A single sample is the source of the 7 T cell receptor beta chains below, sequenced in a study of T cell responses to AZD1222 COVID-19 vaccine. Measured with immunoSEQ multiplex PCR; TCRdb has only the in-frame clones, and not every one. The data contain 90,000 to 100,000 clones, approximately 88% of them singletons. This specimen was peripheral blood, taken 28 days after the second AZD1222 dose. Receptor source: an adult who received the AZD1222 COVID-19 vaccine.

The CDR3 DNA sequence: TGTGCCAGCAGCGCCCTAGGACAGCAAGAGACCCAGTACTTC. This encodes CASSALGQQETQYF. The chain joins TRBV2 to TRBJ2-5; D is possibly TRBD1 (6 bases). Germline V gene data show CDR1 as SNHLY and CDR2 as FYNNEI. The CDR3 loop spans 14 amino acids. V was trimmed by 6 bases and J by 2 bases, leaving 13 bases between them.

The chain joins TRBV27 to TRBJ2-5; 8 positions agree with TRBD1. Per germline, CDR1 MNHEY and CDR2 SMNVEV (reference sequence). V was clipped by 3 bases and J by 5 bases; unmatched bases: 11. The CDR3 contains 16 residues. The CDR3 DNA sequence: TGTGCCAGCAGTTTGATGGCAGGGGGCGCGTGGGAGACCCAGTACTTC. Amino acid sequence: CASSLMAGGAWETQYF.

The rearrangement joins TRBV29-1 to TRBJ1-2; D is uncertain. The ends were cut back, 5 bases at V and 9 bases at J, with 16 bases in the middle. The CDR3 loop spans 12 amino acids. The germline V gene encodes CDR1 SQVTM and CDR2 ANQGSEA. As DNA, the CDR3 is TGCAGCGTTTCGTCCGAGATTGGCCGCTACACCTTC. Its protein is CSVSSEIGRYTF.

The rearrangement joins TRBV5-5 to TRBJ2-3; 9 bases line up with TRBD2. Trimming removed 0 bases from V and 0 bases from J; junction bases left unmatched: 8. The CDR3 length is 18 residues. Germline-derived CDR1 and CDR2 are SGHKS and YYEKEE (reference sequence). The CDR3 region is CASSLVGSGGFSTDTQYF. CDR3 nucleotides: TGTGCCAGCAGCTTGGTGGGCAGCGGGGGGTTTAGCACAGATACGCAGTATTTT. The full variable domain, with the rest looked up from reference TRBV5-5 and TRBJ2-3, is DAGVTQSPTHLIKTRGQQVTLRCSPISGHKSVSWYQQVLGQGPQFIFQYYEKEERGRGNFPDRFSARQFPNYSSELNVNALLLGDSALYLCASSLVGSGGFSTDTQYFGPGTRLTVL.

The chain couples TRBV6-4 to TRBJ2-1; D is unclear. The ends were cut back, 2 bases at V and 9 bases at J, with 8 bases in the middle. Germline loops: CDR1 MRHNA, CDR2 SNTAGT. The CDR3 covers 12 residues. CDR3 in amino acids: CASSDGRSEQFF. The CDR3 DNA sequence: TGTGCCAGCAGTGACGGACGAAGTGAGCAGTTCTTC.

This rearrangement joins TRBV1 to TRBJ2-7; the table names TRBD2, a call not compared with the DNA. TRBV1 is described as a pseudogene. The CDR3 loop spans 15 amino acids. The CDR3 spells CTSSQGACLNYEQYF. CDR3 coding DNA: TGCACCAGCAGCCAAGGAGCTTGTCTGAATTACGAGCAGTACTTC.

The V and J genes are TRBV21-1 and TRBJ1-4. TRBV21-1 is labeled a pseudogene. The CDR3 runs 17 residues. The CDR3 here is CASSKVNRVQQGEKLFF. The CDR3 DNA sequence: TGTGCCAGCAGCAAAGTGAACCGAGTCCAGCAAGGTGAAAAACTGTTTTTT.